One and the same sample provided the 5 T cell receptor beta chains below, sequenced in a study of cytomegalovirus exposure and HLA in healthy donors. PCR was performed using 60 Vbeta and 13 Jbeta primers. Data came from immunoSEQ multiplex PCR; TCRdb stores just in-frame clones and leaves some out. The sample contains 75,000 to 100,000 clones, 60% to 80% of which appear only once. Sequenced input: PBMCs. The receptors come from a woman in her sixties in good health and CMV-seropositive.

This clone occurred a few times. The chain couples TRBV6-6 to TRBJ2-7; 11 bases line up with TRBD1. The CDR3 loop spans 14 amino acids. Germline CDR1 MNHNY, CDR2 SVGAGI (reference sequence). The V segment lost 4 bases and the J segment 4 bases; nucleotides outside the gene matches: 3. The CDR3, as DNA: TGTGCCAGCAGTTTAGGGACAGGGGGATACGAGCAGTACTTC. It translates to CASSLGTGGYEQYF.

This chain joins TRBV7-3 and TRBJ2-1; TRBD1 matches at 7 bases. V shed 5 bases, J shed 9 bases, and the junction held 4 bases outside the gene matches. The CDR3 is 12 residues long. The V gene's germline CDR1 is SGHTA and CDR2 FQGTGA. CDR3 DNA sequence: TGTGCCAGCAGCGTACAGGGGAGTGAGCAGTTCTTC. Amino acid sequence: CASSVQGSEQFF. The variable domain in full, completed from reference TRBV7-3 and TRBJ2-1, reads GAGVSQTPSNKVTEKGKYVELRCDPISGHTALYWYRQSLGQGPEFLIYFQGTGAADDSGLPNDRFFAVRPEGSVSTLKIQRTERGDSAVYLCASSVQGSEQFFGPGTRLTVL.

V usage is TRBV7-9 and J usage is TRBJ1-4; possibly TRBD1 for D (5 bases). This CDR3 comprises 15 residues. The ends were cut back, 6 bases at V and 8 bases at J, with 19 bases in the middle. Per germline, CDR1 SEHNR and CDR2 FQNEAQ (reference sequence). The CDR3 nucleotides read TGTGCCAGCAGTCTCGATGCGGGGGTGAGGGAAAAACTGTTTTTT. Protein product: CASSLDAGVREKLFF.

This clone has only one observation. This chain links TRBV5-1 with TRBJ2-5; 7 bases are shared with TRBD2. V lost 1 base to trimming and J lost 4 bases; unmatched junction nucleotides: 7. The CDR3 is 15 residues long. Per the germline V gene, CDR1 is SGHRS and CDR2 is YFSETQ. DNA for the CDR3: TGCGCCAGCAGCTTGTCCGGGACTACGGGAGAGACCCAGTACTTC. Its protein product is CASSLSGTTGETQYF.

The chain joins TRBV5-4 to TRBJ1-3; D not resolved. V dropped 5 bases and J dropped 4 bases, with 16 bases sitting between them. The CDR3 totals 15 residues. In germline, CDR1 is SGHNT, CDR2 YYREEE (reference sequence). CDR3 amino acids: CASRLGLPVGNTIYF. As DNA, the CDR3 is TGTGCCAGCAGACTCGGACTCCCGGTCGGAAACACCATATATTTT.